The T cell receptor (beta chain) under discussion was sequenced for a study of human T cells and chemical hapten exposure. Whole-study context: How much TCR each sample yielded varied, mostly because pooled library volumes differed slightly.

The library attached unique molecular identifiers to individual cDNA molecules. TCRdb ran MiXCR on the RACE reads and lists one entry per CDR3 protein. Among about 290,000 distinct CDR3 sequences listed, approximately 7.5% were seen once. The time point: pre-sensitization, week 0. The treatment was: therapeutic diphenylcyclopropenone sensitization with weekly scalp DPC. V lost 1 base and J lost 7, with 12 bases in between. Germline CDR1 SGDLS, CDR2 YYNGEE. CDR3 length: 15 residues. This clonotype was observed a handful of times. The chain uses TRBV9 and TRBJ1-6; D is unresolved. The sequenced sample was whole blood, obtained in connection with sensitization to the hapten diphenylcyclopropenone (DPC). The TCR originated in a man aged 18 to 30 with alopecia areata. Some clones in this sample may be carry-over from other donors' samples. CDR3 coding DNA: TGTGCCAGCAGCGTATCGGGCAGTTCCAATTCACCCCTCCACTTT. It specifies CASSVSGSSNSPLHF.